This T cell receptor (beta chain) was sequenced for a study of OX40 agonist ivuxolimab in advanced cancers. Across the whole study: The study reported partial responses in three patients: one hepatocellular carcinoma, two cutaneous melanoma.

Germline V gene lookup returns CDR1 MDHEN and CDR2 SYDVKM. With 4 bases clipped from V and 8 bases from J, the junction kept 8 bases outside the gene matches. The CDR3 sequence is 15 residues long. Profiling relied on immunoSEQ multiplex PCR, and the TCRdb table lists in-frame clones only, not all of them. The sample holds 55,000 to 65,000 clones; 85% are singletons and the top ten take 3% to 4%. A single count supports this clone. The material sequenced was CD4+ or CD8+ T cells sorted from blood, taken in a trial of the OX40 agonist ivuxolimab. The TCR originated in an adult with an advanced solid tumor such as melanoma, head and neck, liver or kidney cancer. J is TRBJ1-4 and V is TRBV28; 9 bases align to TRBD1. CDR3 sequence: CASSSKTGGREKLFF. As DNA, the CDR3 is TGTGCCAGCAGTTCCAAAACAGGGGGCCGGGAAAAACTGTTTTTT. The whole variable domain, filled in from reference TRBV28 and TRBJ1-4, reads DVKVTQSSRYLVKRTGEKVFLECVQDMDHENMFWYRQDPGLGLRLIYFSYDVKMKEKGDIPEGYSVSREKKERFSLILESASTNQTSMYLCASSSKTGGREKLFFGSGTQLSVL.